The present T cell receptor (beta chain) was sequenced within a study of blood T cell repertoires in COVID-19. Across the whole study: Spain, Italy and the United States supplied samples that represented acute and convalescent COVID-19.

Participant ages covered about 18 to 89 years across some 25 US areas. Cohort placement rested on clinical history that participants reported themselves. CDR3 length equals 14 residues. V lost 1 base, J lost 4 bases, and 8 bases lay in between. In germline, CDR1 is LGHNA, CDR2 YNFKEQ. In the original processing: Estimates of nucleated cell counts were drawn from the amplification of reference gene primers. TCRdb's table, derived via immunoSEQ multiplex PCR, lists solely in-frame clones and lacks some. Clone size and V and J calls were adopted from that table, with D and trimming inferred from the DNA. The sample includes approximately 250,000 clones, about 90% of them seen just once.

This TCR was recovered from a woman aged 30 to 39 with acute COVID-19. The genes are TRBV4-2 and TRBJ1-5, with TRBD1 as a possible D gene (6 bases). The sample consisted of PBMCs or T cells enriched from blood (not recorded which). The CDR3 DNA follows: TGTGCCAGCAGCCAAGTACAGGGAAATCAGCCCCAGCATTTT. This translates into CASSQVQGNQPQHF.